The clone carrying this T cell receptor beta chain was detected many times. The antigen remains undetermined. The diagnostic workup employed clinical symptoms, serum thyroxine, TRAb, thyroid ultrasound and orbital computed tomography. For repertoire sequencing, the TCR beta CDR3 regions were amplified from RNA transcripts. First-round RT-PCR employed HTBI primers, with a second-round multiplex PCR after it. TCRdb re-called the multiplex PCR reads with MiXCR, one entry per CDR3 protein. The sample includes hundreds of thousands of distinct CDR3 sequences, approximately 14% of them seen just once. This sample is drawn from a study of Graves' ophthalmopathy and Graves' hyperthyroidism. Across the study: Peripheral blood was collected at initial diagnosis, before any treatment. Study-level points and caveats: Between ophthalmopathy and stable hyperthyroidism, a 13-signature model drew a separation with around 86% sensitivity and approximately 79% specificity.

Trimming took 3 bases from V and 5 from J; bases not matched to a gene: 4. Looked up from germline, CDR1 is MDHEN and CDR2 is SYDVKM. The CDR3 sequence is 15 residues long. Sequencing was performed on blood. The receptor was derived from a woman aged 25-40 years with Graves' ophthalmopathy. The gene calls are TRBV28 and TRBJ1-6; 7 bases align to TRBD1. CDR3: CASSFEGANNSPLHF. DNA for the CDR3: TGTGCCAGCAGTTTTGAGGGGGCAAATAATTCACCCCTCCACTTT.